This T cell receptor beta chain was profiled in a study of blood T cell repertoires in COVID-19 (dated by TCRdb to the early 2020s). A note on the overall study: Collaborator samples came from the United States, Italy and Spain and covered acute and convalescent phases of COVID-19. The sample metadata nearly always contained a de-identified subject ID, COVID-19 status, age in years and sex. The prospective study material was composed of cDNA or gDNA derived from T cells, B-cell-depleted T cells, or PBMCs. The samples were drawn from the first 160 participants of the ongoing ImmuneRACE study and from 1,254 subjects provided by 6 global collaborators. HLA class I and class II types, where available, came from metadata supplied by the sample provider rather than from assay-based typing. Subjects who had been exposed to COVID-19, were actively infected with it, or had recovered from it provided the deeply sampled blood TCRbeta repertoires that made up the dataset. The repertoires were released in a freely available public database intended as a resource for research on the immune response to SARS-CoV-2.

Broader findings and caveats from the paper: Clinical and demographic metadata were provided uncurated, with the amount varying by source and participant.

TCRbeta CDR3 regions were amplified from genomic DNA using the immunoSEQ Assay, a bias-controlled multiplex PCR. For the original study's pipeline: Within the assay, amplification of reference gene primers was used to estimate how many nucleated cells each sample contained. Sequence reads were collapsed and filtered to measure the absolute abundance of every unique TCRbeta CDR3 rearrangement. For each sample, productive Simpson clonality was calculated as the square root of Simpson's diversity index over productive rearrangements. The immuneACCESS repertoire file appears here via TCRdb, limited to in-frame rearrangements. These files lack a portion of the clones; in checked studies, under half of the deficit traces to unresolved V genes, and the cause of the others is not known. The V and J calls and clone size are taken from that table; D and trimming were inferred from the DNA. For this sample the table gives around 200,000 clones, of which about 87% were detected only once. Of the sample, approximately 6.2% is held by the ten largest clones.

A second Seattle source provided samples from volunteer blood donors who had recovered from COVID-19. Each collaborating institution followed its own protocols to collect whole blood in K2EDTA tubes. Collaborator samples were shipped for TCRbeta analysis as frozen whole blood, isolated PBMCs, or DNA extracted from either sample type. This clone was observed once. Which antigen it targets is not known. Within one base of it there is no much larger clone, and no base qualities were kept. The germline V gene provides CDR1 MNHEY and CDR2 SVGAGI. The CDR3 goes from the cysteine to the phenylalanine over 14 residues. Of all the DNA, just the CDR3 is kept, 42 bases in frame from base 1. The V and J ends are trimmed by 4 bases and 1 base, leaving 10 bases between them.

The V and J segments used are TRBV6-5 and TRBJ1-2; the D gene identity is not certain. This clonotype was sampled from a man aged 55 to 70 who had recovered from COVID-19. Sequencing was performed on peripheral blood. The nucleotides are TGTGCCAGCAGTTTACAGTTCCGTAACTATGGCTACACCTTC. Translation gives CASSLQFRNYGYTF.